What follows is one TCR beta chain and its context. Vbeta (60) and Jbeta (13) primers were used in the PCR. The assay was immunoSEQ multiplex PCR, and TCRdb's table has in-frame clones only and misses some. The sample lists some 65,000 clones, approximately 60% seen once, with around 3% in the top ten. This sample stems from a study of cytomegalovirus exposure and HLA in healthy donors. The CDR3 is 15 residues long. V lost 0 bases to trimming and J lost 5 bases, with 13 bases between them. Germline CDR1 LNHNV, CDR2 YYDKDF (reference sequence). Specimen: PBMCs. V and J are TRBV15 and TRBJ2-5; D gene uncertain. This clonotype was obtained from a man under 40 in good health and CMV-seronegative. This chain's CDR3 is CATSRDRSVQETQYF. In nucleotides, the CDR3 is TGTGCCACCAGCAGAGATAGGAGCGTCCAGGAGACCCAGTACTTC.